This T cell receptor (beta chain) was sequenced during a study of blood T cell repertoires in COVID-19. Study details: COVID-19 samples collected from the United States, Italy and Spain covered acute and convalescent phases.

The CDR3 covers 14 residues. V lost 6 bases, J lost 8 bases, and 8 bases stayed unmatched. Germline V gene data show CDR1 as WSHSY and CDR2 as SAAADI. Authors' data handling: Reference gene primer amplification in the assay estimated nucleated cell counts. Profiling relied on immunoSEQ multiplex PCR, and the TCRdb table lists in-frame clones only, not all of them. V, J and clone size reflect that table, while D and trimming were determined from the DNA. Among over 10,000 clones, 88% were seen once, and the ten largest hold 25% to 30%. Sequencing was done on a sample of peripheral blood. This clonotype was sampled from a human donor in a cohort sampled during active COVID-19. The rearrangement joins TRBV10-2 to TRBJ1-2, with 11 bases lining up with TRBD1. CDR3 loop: CASRSGQGARGYTF. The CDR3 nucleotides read TGCGCCAGCAGATCCGGACAGGGGGCGAGGGGCTACACCTTC.